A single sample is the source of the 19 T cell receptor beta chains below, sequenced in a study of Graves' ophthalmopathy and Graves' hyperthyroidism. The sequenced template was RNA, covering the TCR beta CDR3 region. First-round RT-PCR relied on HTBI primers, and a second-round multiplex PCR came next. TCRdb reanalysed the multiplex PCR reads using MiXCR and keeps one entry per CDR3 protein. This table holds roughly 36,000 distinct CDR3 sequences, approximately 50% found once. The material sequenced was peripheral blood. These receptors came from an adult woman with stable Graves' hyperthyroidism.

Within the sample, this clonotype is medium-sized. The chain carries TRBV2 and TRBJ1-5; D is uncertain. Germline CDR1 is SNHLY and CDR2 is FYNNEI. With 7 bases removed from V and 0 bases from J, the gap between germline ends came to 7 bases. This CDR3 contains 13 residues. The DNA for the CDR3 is TGTGCCAGCAACGGAGATAGCAATCAGCCCCAGCATTTT. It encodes CASNGDSNQPQHF.

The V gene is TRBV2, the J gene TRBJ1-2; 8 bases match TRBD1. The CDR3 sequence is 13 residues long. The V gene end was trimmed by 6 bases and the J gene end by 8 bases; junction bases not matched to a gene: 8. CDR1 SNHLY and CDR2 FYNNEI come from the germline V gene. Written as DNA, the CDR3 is TGTGCCAGCAGCGGACAGGGCGGGAACGGCTACACCTTC. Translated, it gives CASSGQGGNGYTF.

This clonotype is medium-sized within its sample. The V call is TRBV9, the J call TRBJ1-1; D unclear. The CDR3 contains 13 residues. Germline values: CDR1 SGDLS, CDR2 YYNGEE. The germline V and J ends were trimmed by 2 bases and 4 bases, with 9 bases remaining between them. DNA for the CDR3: TGTGCCAGCAGCGTCACGCTTTCCACTGAAGCTTTCTTT. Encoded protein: CASSVTLSTEAFF.

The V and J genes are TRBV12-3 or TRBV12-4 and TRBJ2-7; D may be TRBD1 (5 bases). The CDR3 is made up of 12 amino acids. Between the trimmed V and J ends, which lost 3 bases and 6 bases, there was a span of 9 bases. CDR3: CASSLGRGEQYF. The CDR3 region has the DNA TGTGCCAGCAGTTTGGGGCGCGGCGAGCAGTACTTC.

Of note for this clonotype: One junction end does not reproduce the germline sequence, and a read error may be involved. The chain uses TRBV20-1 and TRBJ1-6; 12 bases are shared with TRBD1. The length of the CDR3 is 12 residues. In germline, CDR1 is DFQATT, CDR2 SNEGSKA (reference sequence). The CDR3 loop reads CGAGTGGSPLRF. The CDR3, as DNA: TGCGGTGCTGGGACAGGGGGCTCACCCCTCCGCTTT.

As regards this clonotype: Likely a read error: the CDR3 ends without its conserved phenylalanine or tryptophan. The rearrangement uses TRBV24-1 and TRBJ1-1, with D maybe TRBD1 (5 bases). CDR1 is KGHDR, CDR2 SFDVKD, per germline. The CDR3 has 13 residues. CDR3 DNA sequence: TGCGCCACTAGTGATAGGGGGAACACTGAAGCTTTCTCT. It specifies CATSDRGNTEAFS.

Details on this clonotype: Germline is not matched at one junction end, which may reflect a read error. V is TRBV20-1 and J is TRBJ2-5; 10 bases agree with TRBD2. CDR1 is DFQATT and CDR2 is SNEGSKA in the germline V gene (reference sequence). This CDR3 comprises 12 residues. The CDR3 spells CSPSGSEETQYF. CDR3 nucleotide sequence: TGCAGTCCTAGCGGGAGTGAAGAGACCCAGTACTTC.

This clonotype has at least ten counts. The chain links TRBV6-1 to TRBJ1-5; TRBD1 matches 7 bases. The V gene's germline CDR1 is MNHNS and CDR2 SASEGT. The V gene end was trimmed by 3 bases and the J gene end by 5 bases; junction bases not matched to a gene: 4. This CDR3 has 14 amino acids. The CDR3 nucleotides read TGTGCCAGCAGTGAGCGAGGGGGCGATCAGCCCCAGCATTTT. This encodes CASSERGGDQPQHF.

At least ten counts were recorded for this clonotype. The DNA for the CDR3 is TGTGCCAGCAGCCAGCGGCCGGTTCCGAACACTGAAGCTTTCTTT. This gives the protein CASSQRPVPNTEAFF. The chain combines TRBV7-2 with TRBJ1-1, with D uncertain. V lost 5 bases to trimming and J lost 1 base, with 14 bases between them. Per the germline V gene, CDR1 is SGHTA and CDR2 is FQGNSA. This CDR3 contains 15 residues.

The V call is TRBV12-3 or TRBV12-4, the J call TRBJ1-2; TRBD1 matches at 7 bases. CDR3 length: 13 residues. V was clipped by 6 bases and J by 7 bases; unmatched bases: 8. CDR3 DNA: TGTGCCAGCAGCATCGACAGGGTCGGTGGCTACACCTTC. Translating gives CASSIDRVGGYTF.

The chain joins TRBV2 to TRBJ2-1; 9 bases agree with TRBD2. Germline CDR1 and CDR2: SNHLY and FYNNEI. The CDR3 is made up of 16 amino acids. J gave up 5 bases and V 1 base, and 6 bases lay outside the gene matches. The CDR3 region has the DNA TGTGCCAGCAGTGAAGGGCTAGCGGGAAGAGACAATGAGCAGTTCTTC. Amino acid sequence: CASSEGLAGRDNEQFF.

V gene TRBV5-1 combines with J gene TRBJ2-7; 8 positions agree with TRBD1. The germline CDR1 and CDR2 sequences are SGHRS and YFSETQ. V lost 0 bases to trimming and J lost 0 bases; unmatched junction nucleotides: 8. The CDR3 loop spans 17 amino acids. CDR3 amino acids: CASSLDTGGSASYEQYF. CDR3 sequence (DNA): TGCGCCAGCAGCTTGGATACAGGGGGGTCCGCCTCCTACGAGCAGTACTTC.

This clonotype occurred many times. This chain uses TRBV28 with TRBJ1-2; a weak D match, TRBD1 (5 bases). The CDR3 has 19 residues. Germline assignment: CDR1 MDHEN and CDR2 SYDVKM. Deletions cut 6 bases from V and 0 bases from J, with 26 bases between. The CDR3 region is CASRTRTTGRRGTNYGYTF. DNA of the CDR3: TGTGCCAGCAGAACCCGAACGACGGGACGGCGGGGGACTAACTATGGCTACACCTTC.

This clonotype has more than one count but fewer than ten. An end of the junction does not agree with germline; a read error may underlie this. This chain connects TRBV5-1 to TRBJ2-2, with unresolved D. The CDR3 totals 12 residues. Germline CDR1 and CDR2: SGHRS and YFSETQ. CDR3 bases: TGTGCCAGCAGCCCGAACACCGGGGAGCTGTTTTTT. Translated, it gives CASSPNTGELFF.

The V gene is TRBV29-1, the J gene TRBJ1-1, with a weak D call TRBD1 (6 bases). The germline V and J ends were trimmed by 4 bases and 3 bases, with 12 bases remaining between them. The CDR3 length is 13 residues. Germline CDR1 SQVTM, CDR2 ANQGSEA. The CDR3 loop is CSVVGGADTEAFF. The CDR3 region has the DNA TGCAGCGTTGTGGGGGGGGCAGACACTGAAGCTTTCTTT.

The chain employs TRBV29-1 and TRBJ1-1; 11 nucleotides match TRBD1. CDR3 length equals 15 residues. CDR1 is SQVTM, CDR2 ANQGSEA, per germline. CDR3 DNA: TGCAGTGTCGGGACAGGGGGTTACGTGAACACTGAAGCTTTCTTT. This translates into CSVGTGGYVNTEAFF.

The CDR3, as DNA: TGTGCCATCAGTGGACGGAGGTTTTCCCCGACCGGGGCCAACGTCCTGACTTTC. Translation gives CAISGRRFSPTGANVLTF. The V gene is TRBV10-3, the J gene TRBJ2-6, with TRBD2 as a possible D gene (5 bases). Trimming stripped 4 bases from V and 4 bases from J, with 20 bases between. Germline assignment: CDR1 ENHRY and CDR2 SYGVKD. The CDR3 consists of 18 residues.

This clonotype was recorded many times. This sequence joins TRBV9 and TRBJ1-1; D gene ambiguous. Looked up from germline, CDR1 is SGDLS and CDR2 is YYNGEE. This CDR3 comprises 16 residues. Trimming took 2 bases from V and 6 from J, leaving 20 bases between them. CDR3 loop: CASSVDEYGARAEAFF. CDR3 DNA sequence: TGTGCCAGCAGCGTTGACGAGTACGGTGCCCGGGCTGAAGCTTTCTTT.

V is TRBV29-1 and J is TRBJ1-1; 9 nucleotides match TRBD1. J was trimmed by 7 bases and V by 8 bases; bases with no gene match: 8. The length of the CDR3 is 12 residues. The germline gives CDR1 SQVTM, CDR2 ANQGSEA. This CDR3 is CSSGQGKSEAFF. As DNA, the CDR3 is TGCAGCTCGGGACAGGGAAAGAGTGAAGCTTTCTTT.